This section outlines one TCR beta chain sequence together with its context. Its antigen is unknown. Method: immunoSEQ multiplex PCR; TCRdb's copy keeps in-frame clones and lacks some. The sample includes some 95,000 clones, roughly 89% of them seen just once. No patient escaped relapse after autologous stem cell transplantation, and brentuximab vedotin exposure varied. Patients showed best responses of complete response, partial response or progressive disease. These data belong to a study of PD-1 blockade in classical Hodgkin lymphoma. Turning to the study itself: Nivolumab 3 mg/kg was given intravenously every 2 weeks.

Study-level points and caveats: By C4D1 there was a significant rise in CD4+ TCR diversity but not in CD8+ TCR diversity. Individuals who commenced nivolumab within less than 1 year of ASCT were excluded.

Deletions cut 6 bases from V and 4 bases from J, with 9 bases between. Germline lookup yields CDR1 LNHDA and CDR2 SQIVND (reference sequence). The CDR3 is 13 residues long. The chain couples TRBV19 to TRBJ2-2; unclear D gene. Here the sequenced sample was peripheral blood mononuclear cells (PBMCs), taken before the second cycle of nivolumab. The source is a human donor with classical Hodgkin lymphoma. CDR3 protein: CASSWVLTGELFF. The CDR3 DNA follows: TGTGCCAGTAGCTGGGTCCTCACCGGGGAGCTGTTTTTT. The whole variable domain, remainder taken from reference TRBV19 and TRBJ2-2, is DGGITQSPKYLFRKEGQNVTLSCEQNLNHDAMYWYRQDPGQGLRLIYYSQIVNDFQKGDIAEGYSVSREKKESFPLTVTSAQKNPTAFYLCASSWVLTGELFFGEGSRLTVL.